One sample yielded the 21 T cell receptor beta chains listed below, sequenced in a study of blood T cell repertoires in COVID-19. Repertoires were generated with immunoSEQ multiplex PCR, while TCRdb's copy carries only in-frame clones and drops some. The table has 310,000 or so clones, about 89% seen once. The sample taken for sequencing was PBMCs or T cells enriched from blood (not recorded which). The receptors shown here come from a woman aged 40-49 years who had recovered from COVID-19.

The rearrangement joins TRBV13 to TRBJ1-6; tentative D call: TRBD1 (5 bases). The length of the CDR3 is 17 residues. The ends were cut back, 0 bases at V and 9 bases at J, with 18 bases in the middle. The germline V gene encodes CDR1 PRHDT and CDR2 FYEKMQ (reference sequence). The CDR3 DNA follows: TGTGCCAGCAGCTTAGGCGACAGTCGGAGCCTTCTTTCACCCCTCCACTTT. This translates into CASSLGDSRSLLSPLHF.

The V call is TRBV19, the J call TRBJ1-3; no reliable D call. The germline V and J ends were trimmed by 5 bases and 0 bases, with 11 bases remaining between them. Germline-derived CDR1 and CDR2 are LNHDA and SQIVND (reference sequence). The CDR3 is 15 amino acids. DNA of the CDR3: TGTGCCAGTAGTTCCACAGTAGACTCTGGAAACACCATATATTTT. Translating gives CASSSTVDSGNTIYF.

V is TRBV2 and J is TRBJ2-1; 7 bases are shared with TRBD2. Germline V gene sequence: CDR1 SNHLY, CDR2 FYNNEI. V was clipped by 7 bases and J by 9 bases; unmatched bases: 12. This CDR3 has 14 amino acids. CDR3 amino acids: CASKGPTSMGEQFF. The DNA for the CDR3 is TGTGCCAGCAAAGGACCGACTAGCATGGGTGAGCAGTTCTTC.

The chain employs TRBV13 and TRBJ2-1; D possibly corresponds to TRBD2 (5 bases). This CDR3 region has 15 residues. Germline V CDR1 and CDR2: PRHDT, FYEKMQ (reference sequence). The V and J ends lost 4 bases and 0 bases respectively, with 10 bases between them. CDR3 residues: CASSYQRRSYNEQFF. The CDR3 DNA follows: TGTGCCAGCAGCTACCAGCGGCGCTCCTACAATGAGCAGTTCTTC.

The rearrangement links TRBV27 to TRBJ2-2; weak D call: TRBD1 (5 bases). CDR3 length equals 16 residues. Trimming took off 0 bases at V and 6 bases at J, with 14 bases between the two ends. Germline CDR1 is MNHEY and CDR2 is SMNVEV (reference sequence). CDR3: CASSLSPGMVAGELFF. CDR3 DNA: TGTGCCAGCAGTTTATCACCAGGGATGGTCGCCGGGGAGCTGTTTTTT.

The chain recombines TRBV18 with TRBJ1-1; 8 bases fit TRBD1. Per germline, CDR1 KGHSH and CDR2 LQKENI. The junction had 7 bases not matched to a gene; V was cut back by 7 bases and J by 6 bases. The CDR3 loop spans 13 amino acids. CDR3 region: CASYMDRDSEAFF. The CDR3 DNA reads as TGTGCCAGCTACATGGACAGGGACTCTGAAGCTTTCTTT.

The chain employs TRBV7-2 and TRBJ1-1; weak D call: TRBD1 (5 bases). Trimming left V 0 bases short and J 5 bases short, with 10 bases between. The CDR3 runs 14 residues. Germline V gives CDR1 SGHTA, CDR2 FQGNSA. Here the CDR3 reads CASSLAGRATEAFF. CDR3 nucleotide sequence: TGTGCCAGCAGCTTAGCTGGCAGGGCTACTGAAGCTTTCTTT.

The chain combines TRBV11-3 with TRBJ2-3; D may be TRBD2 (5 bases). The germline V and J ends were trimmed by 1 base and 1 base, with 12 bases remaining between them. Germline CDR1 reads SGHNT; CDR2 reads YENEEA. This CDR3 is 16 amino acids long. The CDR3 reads CASSLAGDSGTDTQYF. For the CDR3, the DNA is TGTGCCAGCAGCTTAGCCGGAGATAGCGGCACAGATACGCAGTATTTT. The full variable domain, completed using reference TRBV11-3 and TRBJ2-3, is EAGVVQSPRYKIIEKKQPVAFWCNPISGHNTLYWYLQNLGQGPELLIRYENEEAVDDSQLPKDRFSAERLKGVDSTLKIQPAELGDSAVYLCASSLAGDSGTDTQYFGPGTRLTVL.

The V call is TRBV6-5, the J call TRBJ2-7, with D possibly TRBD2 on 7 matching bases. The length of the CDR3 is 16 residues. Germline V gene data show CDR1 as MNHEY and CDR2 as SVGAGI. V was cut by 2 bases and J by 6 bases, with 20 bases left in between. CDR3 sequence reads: CASSYGDEGGRSEQYF. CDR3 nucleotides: TGTGCCAGCAGTTACGGGGACGAGGGGGGGCGGAGCGAGCAGTACTTC.

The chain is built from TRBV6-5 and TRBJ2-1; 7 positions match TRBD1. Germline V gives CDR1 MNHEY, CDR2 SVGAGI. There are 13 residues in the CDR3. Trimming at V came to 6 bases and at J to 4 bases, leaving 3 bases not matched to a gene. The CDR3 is CASSLTGYNEQFF. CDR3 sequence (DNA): TGTGCCAGCAGCCTGACAGGGTACAATGAGCAGTTCTTC.

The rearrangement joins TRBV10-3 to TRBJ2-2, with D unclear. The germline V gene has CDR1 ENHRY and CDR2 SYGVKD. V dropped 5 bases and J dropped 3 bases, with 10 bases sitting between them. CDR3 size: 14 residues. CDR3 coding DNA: TGTGCCATCAGTCCCTCACCGGACACCGGGGAGCTGTTTTTT. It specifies CAISPSPDTGELFF.

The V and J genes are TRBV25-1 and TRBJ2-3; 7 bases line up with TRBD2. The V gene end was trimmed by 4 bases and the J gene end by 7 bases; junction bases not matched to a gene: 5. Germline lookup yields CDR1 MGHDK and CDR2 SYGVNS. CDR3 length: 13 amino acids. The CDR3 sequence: CASSGRGVNTQYF. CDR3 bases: TGTGCCAGCAGTGGCCGGGGGGTAAATACGCAGTATTTT.

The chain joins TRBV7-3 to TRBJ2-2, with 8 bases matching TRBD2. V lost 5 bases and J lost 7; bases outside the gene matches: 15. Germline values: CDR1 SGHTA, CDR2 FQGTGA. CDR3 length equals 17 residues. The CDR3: CASSPLDGGAGIGELFF. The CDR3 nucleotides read TGTGCCAGCAGCCCCCTCGACGGGGGGGCCGGTATCGGGGAGCTGTTTTTT. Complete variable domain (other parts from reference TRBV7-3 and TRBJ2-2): GAGVSQTPSNKVTEKGKYVELRCDPISGHTALYWYRQSLGQGPEFLIYFQGTGAADDSGLPNDRFFAVRPEGSVSTLKIQRTERGDSAVYLCASSPLDGGAGIGELFFGEGSRLTVL.

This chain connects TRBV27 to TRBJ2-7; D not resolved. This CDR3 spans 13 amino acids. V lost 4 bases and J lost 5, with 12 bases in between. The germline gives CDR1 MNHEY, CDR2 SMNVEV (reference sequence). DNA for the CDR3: TGTGCCAGCAGTTCGCTTATCGGAGACGAGCAGTACTTC. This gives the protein CASSSLIGDEQYF.

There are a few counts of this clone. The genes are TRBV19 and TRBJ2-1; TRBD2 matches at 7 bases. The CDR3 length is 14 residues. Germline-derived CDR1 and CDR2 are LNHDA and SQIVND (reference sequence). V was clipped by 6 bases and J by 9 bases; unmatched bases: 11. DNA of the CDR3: TGTGCCAGTAGCCAAAACCCGACTAGCACTGAGCAGTTCTTC. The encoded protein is CASSQNPTSTEQFF.

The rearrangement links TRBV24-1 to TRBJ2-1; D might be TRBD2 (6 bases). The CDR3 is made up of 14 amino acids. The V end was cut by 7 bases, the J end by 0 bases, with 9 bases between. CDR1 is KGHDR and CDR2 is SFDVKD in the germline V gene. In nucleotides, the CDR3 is TGTGCCACCAGCGGGCGGGGCTCCTACAATGAGCAGTTCTTC. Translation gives CATSGRGSYNEQFF.

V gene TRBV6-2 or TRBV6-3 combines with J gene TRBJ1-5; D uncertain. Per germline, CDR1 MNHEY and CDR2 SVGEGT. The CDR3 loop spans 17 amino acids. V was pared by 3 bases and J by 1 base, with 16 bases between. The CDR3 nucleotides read TGTGCCAGCAGTTATGGAGGTAAGATCGGGAGCAATCAGCCCCAGCATTTT. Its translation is CASSYGGKIGSNQPQHF.

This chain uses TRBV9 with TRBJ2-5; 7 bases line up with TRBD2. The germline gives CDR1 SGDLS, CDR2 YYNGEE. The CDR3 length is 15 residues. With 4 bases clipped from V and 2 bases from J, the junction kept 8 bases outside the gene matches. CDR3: CASSPPGEGQETQYF. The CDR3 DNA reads TGTGCCAGCAGCCCCCCCGGGGAGGGGCAAGAGACCCAGTACTTC.

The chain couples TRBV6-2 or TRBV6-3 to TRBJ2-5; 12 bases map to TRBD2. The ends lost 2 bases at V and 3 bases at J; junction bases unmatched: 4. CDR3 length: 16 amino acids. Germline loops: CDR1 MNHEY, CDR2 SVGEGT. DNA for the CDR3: TGTGCCAGCAGTTACAGAGGACTAGCGGGGAAAGAGACCCAGTACTTC. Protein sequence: CASSYRGLAGKETQYF.

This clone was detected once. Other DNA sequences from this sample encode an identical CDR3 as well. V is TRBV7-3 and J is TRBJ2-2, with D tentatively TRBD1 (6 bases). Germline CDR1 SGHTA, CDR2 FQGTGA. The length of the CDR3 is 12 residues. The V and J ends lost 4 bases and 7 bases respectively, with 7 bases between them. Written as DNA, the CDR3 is TGTGCCAGCAGCTCACAGGGCGGGGAGCTGTTTTTT. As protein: CASSSQGGELFF.

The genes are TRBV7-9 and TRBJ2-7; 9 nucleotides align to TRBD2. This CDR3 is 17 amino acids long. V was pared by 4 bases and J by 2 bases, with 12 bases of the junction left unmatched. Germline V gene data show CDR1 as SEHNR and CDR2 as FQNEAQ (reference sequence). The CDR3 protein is CASSSFLELAGAYEQYF. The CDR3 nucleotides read TGTGCCAGCAGCTCGTTCCTAGAGTTAGCGGGGGCCTACGAGCAGTACTTC.